This T cell receptor (beta chain) is drawn from a study of blood T cells in healthy people across ages. Notes on the study in general: The study found TCR beta diversity correlated strongly with naive T cell percentage. Higher diversity and more naive CD4+ cells were features of long-lived donors, compared to aged donors.

Researchers collected approximately 9.9 milliliters of peripheral blood from every single donor. Per sample, a minimum of 6 million PBMCs were isolated. Germline CDR1 reads LGHNA; CDR2 reads YSLEER. With 4 bases clipped from V and 7 bases from J, the junction kept 11 bases outside the gene matches. The CDR3 spans 16 residues. Then a second PCR, running roughly 7 to 11 cycles, was carried out with a sample-barcoded 5' primer and a J-beta primer mix. TCRdb used MiXCR to reprocess the 5' RACE reads, holding one entry per CDR3 protein. The data show around 1,900,000 distinct CDR3 sequences, more than 35% seen once. Concerning this clonotype itself: Its antigen is still unknown.

Source material: blood. V is TRBV4-3 and J is TRBJ2-1; 9 nucleotides line up with TRBD2. The clonotype was recovered from a human donor in good health. CDR3 DNA: TGCGCCAGCAGCCTCTTATACGGGAGCGGGAGGAATGAGCAGTTCTTC. Its protein product is CASSLLYGSGRNEQFF.